The 21 T cell receptor beta chains listed next were all sequenced from one sample in a study of T cells after yellow fever vaccination. TCRdb itself ran the 5' RACE reads through MiXCR, one entry per CDR3 protein. The data contain 300,000 to 400,000 distinct CDR3 sequences, approximately 9% of them singletons. The material was PBMCs, obtained on the day of the first yellow fever vaccination. Receptor source: a man aged 18 to 29 who received the YFV17D yellow fever vaccine.

This clonotype was seen at least ten times. The genes are TRBV5-4 and TRBJ1-1, with a possible D match to TRBD1 (5 bases). Between the trimmed V and J ends, which lost 4 bases and 7 bases, there was a span of 8 bases. The V gene's germline CDR1 is SGHNT and CDR2 YYREEE (reference sequence). CDR3 length: 11 residues. The CDR3 DNA reads TGTGCCAGCAGCGAAGGGGATGAAGCTTTCTTT. This translates into CASSEGDEAFF.

The chain has TRBV6-2 or TRBV6-3 and TRBJ1-6, with TRBD1 matching 9 bases. The germline CDR1 and CDR2 sequences are MNHEY and SVGEGT. This CDR3 is built from 14 residues. J was trimmed by 13 bases and V by 8 bases; bases with no gene match: 12. The CDR3 spells CASRWTGAGVPLHF. The DNA of the CDR3 is TGTGCCAGCCGGTGGACAGGGGCCGGGGTTCCCCTCCACTTT.

This chain uses TRBV9 with TRBJ2-3; D is possibly TRBD1 (6 bases). Trimming stripped 4 bases from V and 4 bases from J, with 13 bases between. CDR1 SGDLS and CDR2 YYNGEE come from the germline V gene. This CDR3 comprises 14 residues. Here the CDR3 reads CASSSLTGSDTQYF. The CDR3, as DNA: TGTGCCAGCAGCTCTCTAACAGGGTCAGATACGCAGTATTTT.

This clonotype was counted at least ten times. This chain connects TRBV4-1 to TRBJ1-1; D not certain. The germline gives CDR1 MGHRA, CDR2 YSYEKL. The V gene lost 1 base and the J gene lost 1 base, with 13 bases spanning the gap. The CDR3 sequence is 16 residues long. CDR3: CASSQALLLGNTEAFF. The CDR3, as DNA: TGCGCCAGCAGCCAAGCGTTACTCCTCGGGAACACTGAAGCTTTCTTT.

This clonotype was detected ten times or more. The chain employs TRBV12-3 or TRBV12-4 and TRBJ1-1; D is possibly TRBD1 (5 bases). This CDR3 spans 16 amino acids. V shed 5 bases and J shed 1 base, with 17 bases lying between them. The CDR3 bases are TGTGCCAGCAGTAAAGGGTCCGGGACGGGGAACACTGAAGCTTTCTTT. It codes for CASSKGSGTGNTEAFF.

The chain recombines TRBV30 with TRBJ2-7, with TRBD1 matching 10 bases. Unmatched junction bases numbered 7, after V lost 3 bases and J lost 5 bases. The CDR3 covers 14 residues. Germline CDR1 and CDR2: GTSNPN and SVGIG (reference sequence). The CDR3 loop is CAWRNRDRGHEQYF. The CDR3 DNA is TGTGCCTGGAGAAACCGGGACAGGGGCCACGAGCAGTACTTC.

CDR3 nucleotide sequence: TGTGCCTCTGAAGACTTGAACACTGAAGCTTTCTTT. Translated: CASEDLNTEAFF. This chain joins TRBV28 and TRBJ1-1; D is uncertain. Germline V CDR1 and CDR2: MDHEN, SYDVKM. V lost 11 bases, J lost 0 bases, and 10 bases lay in between. This CDR3 comprises 12 residues.

This rearrangement joins TRBV7-2 to TRBJ2-3; D unclear. CDR3 size: 15 residues. Trimming removed 5 bases from V and 2 bases from J, with 14 bases in between. Per the germline V gene, CDR1 is SGHTA and CDR2 is FQGNSA. CDR3 sequence: CASSMTLAYTDTQYF. The CDR3 DNA reads as TGTGCCAGCAGCATGACACTCGCATACACAGATACGCAGTATTTT.

This clonotype occurred a few times. The chain links TRBV6-1 to TRBJ1-3, with TRBD1 matching over 9 bases. V was clipped by 5 bases and J by 6 bases; unmatched bases: 8. CDR1 is MNHNS, CDR2 SASEGT, per germline. The CDR3 spans 15 residues. The chain's CDR3 is CASSPRGDRVNTIYF. The CDR3 region has the DNA TGTGCCAGCAGTCCGAGAGGGGACAGGGTAAACACCATATATTTT.

The chain carries TRBV2 and TRBJ1-1; D possibly corresponds to TRBD1 (5 bases). V dropped 2 bases and J dropped 8 bases, with 12 bases sitting between them. The CDR3 length is 13 residues. Germline CDR1 and CDR2: SNHLY and FYNNEI. CDR3 residues: CASSETRAGEAFF. The CDR3 DNA follows: TGTGCCAGCAGTGAAACCCGGGCAGGGGAAGCTTTCTTT.

This clonotype has a handful of counts. V usage is TRBV4-2 and J usage is TRBJ1-4; perhaps TRBD1 as D (5 bases). In germline, CDR1 is LGHNA, CDR2 YNFKEQ. CDR3 size: 17 residues. Between the trimmed V and J ends, which lost 0 bases and 0 bases, there was a span of 11 bases. CDR3 DNA sequence: TGTGCCAGCAGCCAAGAGACAGTCTCTTCAACTAATGAAAAACTGTTTTTT. Translating gives CASSQETVSSTNEKLFF.

In this sample, this clonotype turned up a few times. The gene calls are TRBV5-4 and TRBJ2-2; perhaps D is TRBD1 or TRBD2 (7 bases each). Between the trimmed V and J ends, which lost 4 bases and 6 bases, there was a span of 10 bases. CDR1 is SGHNT and CDR2 is YYREEE in the germline V gene (reference sequence). This CDR3 has 13 residues. CDR3 region: CASSAGGAGELFF. CDR3 DNA sequence: TGTGCCAGCAGCGCAGGGGGGGCCGGGGAGCTGTTTTTT.

The V gene is TRBV9, the J gene TRBJ2-7; TRBD1 might be the D (6 bases). Germline V gene sequence: CDR1 SGDLS, CDR2 YYNGEE. The CDR3 has 15 amino acids. V gave up 4 bases and J gave up 0 bases, with 14 bases separating them. CDR3 sequence reads: CASSLGADSSYEQYF. CDR3 DNA: TGTGCCAGCAGCTTGGGAGCGGACAGCTCCTACGAGCAGTACTTC.

This clonotype has only a few counts. V and J are TRBV29-1 and TRBJ2-1, with a weak D call TRBD2 (6 bases). CDR1 and CDR2 (germline): SQVTM, ANQGSEA. The CDR3 sequence is 13 residues long. V lost 7 bases, J lost 0 bases, and 10 bases lay in between. The DNA of the CDR3 is TGCAGCGGACTAGTGATCTCCTACAATGAGCAGTTCTTC. It is translated as CSGLVISYNEQFF.

J is TRBJ2-5 and V is TRBV6-2 or TRBV6-3; TRBD1 is a possible D gene (5 bases). Trimming stripped 4 bases from V and 5 bases from J, with 23 bases between. The CDR3 has 17 residues. Germline V gene lookup returns CDR1 MNHEY and CDR2 SVGEGT. The chain's CDR3 is CASSLGHDVYRLETQYF. The CDR3, as DNA: TGTGCCAGCAGTTTAGGACACGATGTGTACCGTTTGGAGACCCAGTACTTC.

V usage is TRBV7-6 and J usage is TRBJ2-1; possibly TRBD1 or TRBD2 for D (5 bases each). The CDR3 totals 15 residues. Germline loops: CDR1 SGHVS, CDR2 FNYEAQ. Trimming removed 5 bases from V and 9 bases from J, with 20 bases in between. The CDR3 nucleotides read TGTGCCAGCAGCCCCGATGGGGGTAGCTGGTCTGAGCAGTTCTTC. It translates to CASSPDGGSWSEQFF.

This chain connects TRBV4-2 to TRBJ1-6; 7 bases are shared with TRBD1. The junction had 12 bases not matched to a gene; V was cut back by 3 bases and J by 13 bases. The CDR3 length is 15 residues. Germline V lookup: CDR1 LGHNA, CDR2 YNFKEQ. The DNA of the CDR3 is TGTGCCAGCAGCCAGCTACAGGGGCCGGATCCCCCCCTCCACTTT. This encodes CASSQLQGPDPPLHF.

This clonotype has more than one count but fewer than ten. V usage is TRBV20-1 and J usage is TRBJ2-5; possible D gene TRBD2, 6 bases. From germline, CDR1 is DFQATT and CDR2 SNEGSKA (reference sequence). The ends were cut back, 2 bases at V and 5 bases at J, with 12 bases in the middle. This CDR3 is built from 13 residues. DNA for the CDR3: TGCAGTGCTAGACAACCGGCGGGGGAGACCCAGTACTTC. Translation gives CSARQPAGETQYF.

This clonotype was seen a few times. V usage is TRBV7-6 and J usage is TRBJ2-2; D tentatively fits TRBD1 or TRBD2 (6 bases each). CDR3 size: 18 residues. Trimming took off 5 bases at V and 6 bases at J, with 25 bases between the two ends. Germline CDR1 reads SGHVS; CDR2 reads FNYEAQ. Written as DNA, the CDR3 is TGTGCCAGCAGCGCCAGCGGCGGGATTAGGGGGTCTGCCGGGGAGCTGTTTTTT. Translating gives CASSASGGIRGSAGELFF.

This clonotype was seen at least ten times. This chain connects TRBV5-1 to TRBJ1-2; D is ambiguous. CDR3 length equals 13 residues. Trimming removed 4 bases from V and 5 bases from J, with 12 bases in between. CDR1 and CDR2 from the germline V gene are SGHRS and YFSETQ. This CDR3 reads CASSQQELYGYTF. CDR3 nucleotide sequence: TGCGCCAGCAGCCAACAAGAACTGTATGGCTACACCTTC.

This clonotype has only a few counts. The rearrangement uses TRBV7-2 and TRBJ2-2; tentative D call: TRBD1 (6 bases). Germline CDR1 and CDR2: SGHTA and FQGNSA. The CDR3 length is 14 residues. V was shortened by 5 bases and J by 7 bases, with 14 bases between the two germline ends. CDR3 nucleotides: TGTGCCAGCAGCCCCGGACAGCCCAGCGGGGAGCTGTTTTTT. Amino acids: CASSPGQPSGELFF.